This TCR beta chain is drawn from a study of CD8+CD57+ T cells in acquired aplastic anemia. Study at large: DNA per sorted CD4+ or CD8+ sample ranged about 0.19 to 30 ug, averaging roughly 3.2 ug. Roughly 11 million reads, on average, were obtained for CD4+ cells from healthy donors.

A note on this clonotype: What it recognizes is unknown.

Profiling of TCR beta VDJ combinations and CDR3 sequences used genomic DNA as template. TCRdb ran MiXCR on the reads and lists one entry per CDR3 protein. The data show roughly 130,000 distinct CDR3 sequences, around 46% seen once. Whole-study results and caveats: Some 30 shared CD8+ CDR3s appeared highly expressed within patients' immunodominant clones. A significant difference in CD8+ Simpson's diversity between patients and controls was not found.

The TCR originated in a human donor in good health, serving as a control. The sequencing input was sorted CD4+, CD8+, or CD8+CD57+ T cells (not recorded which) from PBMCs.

The CDR3 spells CASRDQPTGELFF. CDR3 coding DNA: TGTGCCAGCCGGGACCAACCGACCGGGGAGCTGTTTTTT. The gene calls are TRBV7-3 and TRBJ2-2; perhaps D is TRBD1 or TRBD2 (5 bases each). The CDR3 covers 13 residues. The V end lost 8 bases, the J end lost 5 bases, and 12 bases lay between the germline ends. Germline CDR1 and CDR2: SGHTA and FQGTGA.